This TCR beta chain was sequenced during a study of shared clonotypes between healthy human individuals. Findings and limits, study-wide: Clonotypes shared by all four sorted-subset donors had higher generation probabilities than non-shared clonotypes.

Free of recent acute infections or vaccinations, the donors were healthy HIV-negative adults. On this clone itself: Its antigen is currently unknown.

Original data processing: Filtering differed, since immunoSEQ gave only junction sequences and no quality scores. Data came from immunoSEQ multiplex PCR; TCRdb stores just in-frame clones and leaves some out. V and J calls and clone size are copied from that table; D and trimming were computed from the DNA. Of fewer than 1.4 million clones in the sample, 75% to 80% were seen once. CDR1 and CDR2 (germline): SGHRS, YFSETQ. This CDR3 is 15 amino acids long. The germline V and J ends were trimmed by 0 bases and 5 bases, with 15 bases remaining between them. The receptor's source is a man aged 18-30 years in good health. Some clones in this sample may be carry-over from other donors' samples. V usage is TRBV5-1 and J usage is TRBJ2-7, with D possibly matching TRBD1 (5 bases). Sequencing used memory CD4+ T cells from PBMCs. Subset: CD45RA-negative fraction. This CDR3 is CASSLEGRVSDEQYF. The CDR3 bases are TGCGCCAGCAGCTTGGAGGGCAGGGTGAGTGACGAGCAGTACTTC.